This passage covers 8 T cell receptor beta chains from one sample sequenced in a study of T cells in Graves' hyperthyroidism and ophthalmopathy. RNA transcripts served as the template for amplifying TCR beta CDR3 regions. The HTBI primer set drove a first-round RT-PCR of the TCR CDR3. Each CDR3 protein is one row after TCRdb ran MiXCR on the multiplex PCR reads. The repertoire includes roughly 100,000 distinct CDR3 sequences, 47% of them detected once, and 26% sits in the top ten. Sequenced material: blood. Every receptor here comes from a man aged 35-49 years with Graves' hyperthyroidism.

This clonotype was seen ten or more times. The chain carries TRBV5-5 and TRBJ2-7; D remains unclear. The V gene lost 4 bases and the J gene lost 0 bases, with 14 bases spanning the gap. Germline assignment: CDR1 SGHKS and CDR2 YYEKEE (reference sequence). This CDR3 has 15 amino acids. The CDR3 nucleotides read TGTGCCAGCAGCCCCCGCTCGGCAGTCTCCTACGAGCAGTACTTC. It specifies CASSPRSAVSYEQYF.

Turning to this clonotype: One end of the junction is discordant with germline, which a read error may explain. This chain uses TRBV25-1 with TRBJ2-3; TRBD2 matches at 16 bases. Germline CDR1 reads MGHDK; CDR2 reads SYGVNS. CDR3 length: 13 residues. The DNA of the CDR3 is TGTGCCGCGGGACTAGCGGGAGGGGATACTCAGTATTTT. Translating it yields CAAGLAGGDTQYF.

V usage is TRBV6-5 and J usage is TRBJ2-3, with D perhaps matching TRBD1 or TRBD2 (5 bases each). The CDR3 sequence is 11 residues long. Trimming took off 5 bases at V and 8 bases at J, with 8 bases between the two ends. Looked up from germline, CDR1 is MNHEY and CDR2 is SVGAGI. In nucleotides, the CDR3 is TGTGCCAGCAGTCGAGGGGTTACGCAGTATTTT. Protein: CASSRGVTQYF.

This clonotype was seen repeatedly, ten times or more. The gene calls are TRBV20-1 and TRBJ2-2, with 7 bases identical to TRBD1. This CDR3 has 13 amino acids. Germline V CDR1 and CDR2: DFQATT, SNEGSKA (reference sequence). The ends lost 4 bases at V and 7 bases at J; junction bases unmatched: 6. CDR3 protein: CSATDRVHGELFF. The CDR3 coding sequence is TGCAGTGCTACCGACAGGGTACACGGGGAGCTGTTTTTT.

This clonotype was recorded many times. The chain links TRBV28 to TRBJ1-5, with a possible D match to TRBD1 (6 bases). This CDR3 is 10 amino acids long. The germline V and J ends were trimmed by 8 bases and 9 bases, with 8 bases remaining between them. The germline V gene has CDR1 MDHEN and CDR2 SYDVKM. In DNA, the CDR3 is TGTGCCAGCGGGGGCTGGCCCCAGCATTTT. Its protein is CASGGWPQHF.

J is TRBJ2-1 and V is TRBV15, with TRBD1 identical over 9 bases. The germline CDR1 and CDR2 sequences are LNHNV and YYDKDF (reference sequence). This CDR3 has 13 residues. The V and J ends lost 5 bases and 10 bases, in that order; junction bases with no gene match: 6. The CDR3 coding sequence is TGTGCCACCAGCGGGGACAGGGCCGACGAGCAGTTCTTC. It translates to CATSGDRADEQFF.

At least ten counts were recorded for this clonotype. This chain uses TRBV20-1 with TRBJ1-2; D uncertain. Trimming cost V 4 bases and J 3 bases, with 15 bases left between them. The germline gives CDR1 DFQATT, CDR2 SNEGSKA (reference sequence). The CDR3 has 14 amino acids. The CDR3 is CSANIPEADYGYTF. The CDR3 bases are TGCAGTGCTAACATACCGGAGGCGGACTATGGCTACACCTTC.

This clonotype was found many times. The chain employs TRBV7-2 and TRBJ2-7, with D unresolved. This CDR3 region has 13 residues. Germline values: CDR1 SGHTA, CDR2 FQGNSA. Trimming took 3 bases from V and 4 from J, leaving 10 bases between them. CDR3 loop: CASSFGQGYEQYF. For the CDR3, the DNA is TGTGCCAGCAGCTTTGGGCAAGGTTACGAGCAGTACTTC. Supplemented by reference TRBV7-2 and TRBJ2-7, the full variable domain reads GAGVSQSPSNKVTEKGKDVELRCDPISGHTALYWYRQSLGQGLEFLIYFQGNSAPDKSGLPSDRFSAERTGGSVSTLTIQRTQQEDSAVYLCASSFGQGYEQYFGPGTRLTVT.